These 22 T cell receptor beta chains share one sample of origin, sequenced in a study of cytomegalovirus exposure and HLA in healthy donors (dated by TCRdb to about 2017). Receptors were amplified or captured by the immunoSEQ multiplex PCR assay. The table was pulled from immuneACCESS by TCRdb, which kept in-frame rearrangements only. Such tables lose some clones; where checked, under half of the loss comes from unresolved V genes, and the rest has no known cause. The sample table records 150,000 to 250,000 clones; about 81% of these occur just once. The ten largest account for around 1.2% of the sample. Sequences were obtained from PBMCs. These receptor sequences come from a woman aged 30 to 39 in good health and CMV-seronegative.

CDR3 in amino acids: CASSLMGMTSGRSNEQFF. The CDR3 DNA follows: TGCGCCAGCAGCTTGATGGGGATGACTAGCGGGAGGTCCAATGAGCAGTTCTTC. The J gene is TRBJ2-1, the V gene TRBV5-1; 13 bases map to TRBD2. Germline lookup yields CDR1 SGHRS and CDR2 YFSETQ. The CDR3 has 18 residues. Unmatched junction bases numbered 10, after V lost 1 base and J lost 6 bases.

This clone came up a few times. V and J are TRBV7-6 and TRBJ2-1, with 10 bases fitting TRBD2. The germline CDR1 and CDR2 sequences are SGHVS and FNYEAQ. V gave up 0 bases and J gave up 0 bases; unmatched junction bases: 8. This CDR3 has 19 amino acids. In nucleotides, the CDR3 is TGTGCCAGCAGCTTAGCGAGTAGCGGGAGGCAGAGCTCCTACAATGAGCAGTTCTTC. Its protein is CASSLASSGRQSSYNEQFF.

The rearrangement joins TRBV7-7 to TRBJ2-5; a weak D match, TRBD2 (5 bases). V was pared by 5 bases and J by 4 bases, with 11 bases between. Germline V gives CDR1 SSHAT, CDR2 FNYEAQ (reference sequence). This CDR3 contains 13 residues. CDR3 residues: CASSLWAGETQYF. CDR3 coding DNA: TGTGCCAGCAGCCTCTGGGCGGGAGAGACCCAGTACTTC.

The CDR3 DNA reads as TGTGCCAGCAGTGAAGTCCAGGGCCCTACGGAGCAGTACTTC. Translated: CASSEVQGPTEQYF. This chain joins TRBV2 and TRBJ2-7; D perhaps matches TRBD1 (5 bases). Trimming shortened V by 1 base and J by 7 bases, and 14 bases separated the two germline ends. The CDR3 loop spans 14 amino acids. The germline gives CDR1 SNHLY, CDR2 FYNNEI.

This rearrangement joins TRBV6-1 to TRBJ1-6; tentatively, D is TRBD1 (5 bases). Germline CDR1 is MNHNS and CDR2 is SASEGT. The CDR3 totals 15 residues. The V gene lost 1 base and the J gene lost 3 bases, with 7 bases spanning the gap. CDR3 sequence reads: CASSEGQLYNSPLHF. The CDR3 bases are TGTGCCAGCAGTGAAGGACAGCTCTATAATTCACCCCTCCACTTT.

The V call is TRBV7-9, the J call TRBJ2-1; D is perhaps TRBD1 (5 bases). Germline V CDR1 and CDR2: SEHNR, FQNEAQ (reference sequence). The CDR3 consists of 15 residues. V was clipped by 4 bases and J by 2 bases, with 12 bases between them. CDR3: CASSYRTGPYNEQFF. The CDR3 DNA is TGTGCCAGCAGCTATCGAACAGGTCCCTACAATGAGCAGTTCTTC.

This clone was counted a few times. The chain recombines TRBV6-5 with TRBJ2-1; 13 bases agree with TRBD2. V shed 6 bases and J 5 bases; nucleotides not matched to a gene: 4. This CDR3 has 15 residues. Germline lookup yields CDR1 MNHEY and CDR2 SVGAGI. CDR3 DNA: TGTGCCAGCAGATCACTAGCGGGGGGGGACAATGAGCAGTTCTTC. Translation: CASRSLAGGDNEQFF.

This clone was seen a handful of times. This CDR3 is also generated by other DNA sequences in the sample. The CDR3 spells CASSFLGGGQPQHF. The CDR3 DNA follows: TGTGCCAGCAGTTTCCTAGGGGGGGGTCAGCCCCAGCATTTT. The genes are TRBV6-5 and TRBJ1-5; TRBD1 is a possible D gene (6 bases). Per the germline V gene, CDR1 is MNHEY and CDR2 is SVGAGI. V was clipped by 4 bases and J by 6 bases, with 13 bases between them. This CDR3 has 14 residues.

The chain links TRBV25-1 to TRBJ2-7; TRBD1 might be the D (6 bases). Trimming shortened V by 4 bases and J by 4 bases, and 17 bases separated the two germline ends. CDR3 length: 15 residues. Per germline, CDR1 MGHDK and CDR2 SYGVNS. As DNA, the CDR3 is TGTGCCAGCAGTGGGGGGCGGACTGGCCTATACGAGCAGTACTTC. It yields the protein CASSGGRTGLYEQYF.

This clone was observed once. This rearrangement joins TRBV15 to TRBJ2-5; D remains unclear. CDR3 length: 13 amino acids. V was clipped by 1 base and J by 3 bases, with 6 bases between them. Germline values: CDR1 LNHNV, CDR2 YYDKDF (reference sequence). CDR3 nucleotide sequence: TGTGCCACCAGCAGAGTACTAAAAGAGACCCAGTACTTC. It specifies CATSRVLKETQYF.

V gene TRBV7-2 combines with J gene TRBJ2-4; 7 nucleotides match TRBD2. There are 15 residues in the CDR3. Germline-derived CDR1 and CDR2 are SGHTA and FQGNSA. The V and J ends lost 5 bases and 5 bases, in that order; junction bases with no gene match: 9. CDR3 protein: CASSPQGLYQNIQYF. The CDR3 DNA follows: TGTGCCAGCAGCCCCCAGGGACTATATCAAAACATTCAGTACTTC. Based on the CDR3 plus reference TRBV7-2 and TRBJ2-4, the full variable domain is GAGVSQSPSNKVTEKGKDVELRCDPISGHTALYWYRQSLGQGLEFLIYFQGNSAPDKSGLPSDRFSAERTGGSVSTLTIQRTQQEDSAVYLCASSPQGLYQNIQYFGAGTRLSVL.

Of note for this clone: The CDR3 ends on some other residue instead of the conserved phenylalanine or tryptophan, so this is likely a read error. The DNA is left out, because the CDR3 cannot be placed on it with certainty; the CDR3 is given as TCRdb lists it. The J gene is TRBJ2-3, the V gene TRBV5-1; the table gives TRBD1 as D, unverified against the DNA. The CDR3 comprises 9 residues, both ends counted. Germline CDR1 is SGHRS and CDR2 is YFSETQ. CDR3 region: CASRQDRVR.

The rearrangement uses TRBV2 and TRBJ2-7; no definite D call. CDR1 SNHLY and CDR2 FYNNEI come from the germline V gene. V lost 5 bases and J 6 bases, leaving 11 bases between the germline ends. This CDR3 has 12 amino acids. CDR3 protein: CASSTAWLEQYF. As DNA, the CDR3 is TGTGCCAGCAGTACCGCCTGGCTCGAGCAGTACTTC.

This chain connects TRBV4-1 to TRBJ1-5; 8 bases line up with TRBD1. This CDR3 is 15 amino acids long. The J segment lost 0 bases and the V segment lost 4 bases, leaving 2 bases of the junction unmatched. Looked up from germline, CDR1 is MGHRA and CDR2 is YSYEKL. CDR3 sequence reads: CASSLGQDSNQPQHF. CDR3 DNA: TGCGCCAGCAGCCTGGGACAGGATAGCAATCAGCCCCAGCATTTT.

V is TRBV4-1 and J is TRBJ2-1, with 9 nucleotides matching TRBD2. The junction had 4 bases not matched to a gene; V was cut back by 0 bases and J by 4 bases. Germline CDR1 and CDR2: MGHRA and YSYEKL. The CDR3 has 16 residues. The CDR3 protein is CASSQDQGLAYNEQFF. CDR3 in DNA: TGCGCCAGCAGCCAAGATCAAGGACTAGCGTACAATGAGCAGTTCTTC.

This clone has just a few counts. The J gene is TRBJ1-6, the V gene TRBV30, with D unclear. CDR1 and CDR2 from the germline V gene are GTSNPN and SVGIG (reference sequence). Trimming removed 4 bases from V and 8 bases from J, with 9 bases in between. This CDR3 is built from 12 residues. CDR3 sequence reads: CAWIGGDSPLHF. The CDR3 DNA follows: TGTGCCTGGATCGGCGGGGATTCACCCCTCCACTTT.

The rearrangement joins TRBV5-1 to TRBJ2-1; 11 nucleotides match TRBD2. This CDR3 comprises 16 residues. V was clipped by 4 bases and J by 6 bases; unmatched bases: 9. CDR1 and CDR2 (germline): SGHRS, YFSETQ. As DNA, the CDR3 is TGCGCCAGCAGCCAATCTCTAGCGGGGGGCCGCAATGAGCAGTTCTTC. Its translation: CASSQSLAGGRNEQFF.

The J gene is TRBJ2-7, the V gene TRBV7-9; 7 bases map to TRBD2. The ends lost 5 bases at V and 6 bases at J; junction bases unmatched: 13. The germline V gene has CDR1 SEHNR and CDR2 FQNEAQ (reference sequence). This CDR3 has 15 residues. Here the CDR3 reads CASSPPTGGPREQYF. The CDR3 DNA is TGTGCCAGCAGCCCGCCTACGGGAGGTCCTCGCGAGCAGTACTTC.

This rearrangement joins TRBV27 to TRBJ2-2; 10 nucleotides match TRBD1. The germline V gene has CDR1 MNHEY and CDR2 SMNVEV (reference sequence). The V gene end was trimmed by 5 bases and the J gene end by 1 base; junction bases not matched to a gene: 4. The CDR3 is 16 amino acids. The CDR3 sequence: CASSPGTGVNTGELFF. The DNA of the CDR3 is TGTGCCAGCAGTCCCGGGACAGGGGTGAACACCGGGGAGCTGTTTTTT.

The V and J genes are TRBV5-4 and TRBJ1-2; maybe TRBD1 (6 bases). The V end was cut by 4 bases, the J end by 2 bases, with 12 bases between. The V gene's germline CDR1 is SGHNT and CDR2 YYREEE (reference sequence). CDR3 length: 14 amino acids. Here the CDR3 DNA reads TGTGCCAGCAGCGGACAGCCCTCGAACTATGGCTACACCTTC. Residues: CASSGQPSNYGYTF.

V usage is TRBV28 and J usage is TRBJ1-4; 8 bases agree with TRBD1. The CDR3 contains 14 residues. Germline lookup yields CDR1 MDHEN and CDR2 SYDVKM. J was trimmed by 7 bases and V by 6 bases; bases with no gene match: 7. CDR3 sequence: CASSSGQGTEKLFF. The DNA for the CDR3 is TGTGCCAGCAGCTCAGGACAGGGAACTGAAAAACTGTTTTTT.

V gene TRBV27 combines with J gene TRBJ1-4; no clear D. Per the germline V gene, CDR1 is MNHEY and CDR2 is SMNVEV (reference sequence). This CDR3 comprises 14 residues. V gave up 8 bases and J gave up 6 bases, with 16 bases separating them. CDR3 nucleotides: TGTGCCAGCGGCCGACCCGCGGGCTATGAAAAACTGTTTTTT. As protein: CASGRPAGYEKLFF.